This T cell receptor (beta chain) was profiled in a study of blood T cell repertoires in COVID-19. Study context: Acute and convalescent COVID-19 samples came from the United States, Italy and Spain. PBMCs, B-cell-depleted T cells, or T cells provided the cDNA or gDNA that made up the material.

In the original analysis: Estimated nucleated cell counts came from reference gene primer amplification. Data came from immunoSEQ multiplex PCR; TCRdb stores just in-frame clones and leaves some out. V, J and clone size reflect that table, while D and trimming were determined from the DNA. The table shows fewer than 100,000 clones, with about 89% occurring only once. Germline CDR1 MNHNS, CDR2 SASEGT. The CDR3 totals 15 residues. With V trimmed by 1 base and J by 6 bases, 7 bases remained unmatched. This clone was observed a handful of times. The TCR comes from a man between 45 and 60 years old with acute or convalescent COVID-19. The sample was peripheral blood. The rearrangement joins TRBV6-1 to TRBJ1-2, with 8 nucleotides matching TRBD1. The CDR3 coding sequence is TGTGCCAGCAGTGAAGGAGGACGGACAGGGCATGGCTACACCTTC. This translates into CASSEGGRTGHGYTF.